This TCR beta chain is from a study of PD-L1 blockade in urothelial cancer. Study information: At 6 weeks and at 3 weeks (second dose) after treatment start, blood was analyzed.

Concerning this clone: The limits of the CDR3 on the DNA are not certain, so only TCRdb's listed CDR3 is given.

Sequencing was performed with immunoSEQ multiplex PCR; in TCRdb, only in-frame clones are kept and a portion is missing. This table holds approximately 50,000 clones, 70% to 90% found once. The sequencing here drew on PBMCs, taken around atezolizumab (anti-PD-L1) treatment. This clonotype was sampled from a man aged 60 to 69 with urothelial cancer.

CDR3 residues: CASSILAGTDSPLHF. This rearrangement joins TRBV19 to TRBJ1-6; the table's D call TRBD1 went unverified against the DNA. The V gene's germline CDR1 is LNHDA and CDR2 SQIVND (reference sequence). The CDR3 spans 15 residues, counting both ends.